This passage covers 5 T cell receptor delta chains from one sample sequenced in a study of Vδ1+ human thymocytes. Study-level points and caveats: Thymic TRG and TRD repertoires appeared highly polyclonal.

Antigens for these TCRs are unknown. The template was reverse-transcribed extracted RNA. Multiplex PCR used pooled V-gene forward primers and a constant-region reverse primer to amplify CDR3s. TCRdb fed the multiplex PCR reads into CATT to redo clone calling. The data contain about 55,000 delta-chain clones, roughly 15% of them singletons. The specimen was Vdelta1+ gamma-delta thymocytes from the thymus. The subset is: FACS-sorted CD3+ TCRalphabeta- TCRVdelta1+ TCRVdelta2- thymocytes. The receptor source for this set is a boy less than two years old who had congenital heart surgery.

This clone was counted only a few times. V and J are TRDV1 and TRDJ1, with D hard to call. Trimming removed 4 bases at V and 3 bases at J, with 3 bases between. The CDR3 covers 11 residues. Germline CDR1 is TSWWSYY and CDR2 is QGS. The DNA for the CDR3 is TGTGCTCTTGGGGGGCCCGATAAACTCATCTTT. Protein: CALGGPDKLIF.

The table lists this clone with a few counts. The rearrangement links TRDV1 to TRDJ1, with a tentative D call TRDD3 (7 bases). The V gene's germline CDR1 is TSWWSYY and CDR2 QGS. Trimming took 5 bases from V and 5 from J, leaving 36 bases between them. The length of the CDR3 is 21 residues. The CDR3 bases are TGTGCTCTTGGGACCCTCCTTCCCCACTACATACTGGGGCAAGTTTTAGATAAACTCATCTTT. The encoded protein is CALGTLLPHYILGQVLDKLIF.

This clone showed up just a few times. The chain employs TRDV1 and TRDJ1; D possibly corresponds to TRDD2 (6 bases). Germline V CDR1 and CDR2: TSWWSYY, QGS. With 5 bases removed from V and 3 bases from J, the gap between germline ends came to 40 bases. This CDR3 spans 23 amino acids. The CDR3 sequence is CALGNPRPSPIVLVVRGPDKLIF. The DNA of the CDR3 is TGTGCTCTTGGGAACCCCCGGCCTTCCCCTATAGTACTGGTGGTAAGGGGTCCCGATAAACTCATCTTT.

The chain uses TRDV1 and TRDJ1; D might be TRDD2 (6 bases). CDR3 length equals 15 residues. Germline V lookup: CDR1 TSWWSYY, CDR2 QGS. Trimming pared 4 bases from V and 4 bases from J, leaving 16 bases between. Written as DNA, the CDR3 is TGTGCTCTTGGGGTTTGGCCTTCCCAGTACGATAAACTCATCTTT. This codes for CALGVWPSQYDKLIF.

The V call is TRDV1, the J call TRDJ1; possible D gene TRDD3, 5 bases. The CDR3 length is 19 residues. V was cut by 0 bases and J by 0 bases, with 20 bases left in between. In germline, CDR1 is TSWWSYY, CDR2 QGS. This CDR3 reads CALGELWLGWEQYTDKLIF. CDR3 sequence (DNA): TGTGCTCTTGGGGAACTCTGGCTTGGCTGGGAGCAGTACACCGATAAACTCATCTTT.